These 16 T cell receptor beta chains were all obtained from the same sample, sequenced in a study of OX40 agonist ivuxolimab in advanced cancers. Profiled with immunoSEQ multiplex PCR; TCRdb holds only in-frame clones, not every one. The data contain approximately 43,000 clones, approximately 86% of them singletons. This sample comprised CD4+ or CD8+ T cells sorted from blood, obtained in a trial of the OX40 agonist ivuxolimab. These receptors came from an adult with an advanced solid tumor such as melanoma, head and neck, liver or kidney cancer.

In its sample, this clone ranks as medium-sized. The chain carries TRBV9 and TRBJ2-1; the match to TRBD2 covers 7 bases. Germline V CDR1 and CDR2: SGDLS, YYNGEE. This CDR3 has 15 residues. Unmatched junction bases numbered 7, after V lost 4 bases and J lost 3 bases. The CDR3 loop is CASSFRAGVYNEQFF. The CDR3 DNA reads TGTGCCAGCAGCTTCAGGGCGGGAGTCTACAATGAGCAGTTCTTC.

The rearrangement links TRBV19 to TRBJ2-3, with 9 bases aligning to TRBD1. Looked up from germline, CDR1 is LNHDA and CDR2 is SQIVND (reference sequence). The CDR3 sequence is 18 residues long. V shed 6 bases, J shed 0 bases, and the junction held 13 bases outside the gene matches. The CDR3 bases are TGTGCCAGTAGCCGGGACAGGGCGGGATATAGGAGCACAGATACGCAGTATTTT. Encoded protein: CASSRDRAGYRSTDTQYF.

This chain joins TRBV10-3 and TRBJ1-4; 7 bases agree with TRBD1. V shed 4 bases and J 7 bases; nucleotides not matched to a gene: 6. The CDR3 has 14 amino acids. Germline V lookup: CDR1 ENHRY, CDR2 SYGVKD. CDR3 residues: CAISGKGAFEKLFF. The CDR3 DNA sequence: TGTGCCATCAGTGGGAAGGGGGCGTTTGAAAAACTGTTTTTT.

CDR3 DNA: TGTGCCAGCAGCGCTATAGCGGGTACTCCCACAGATACGCAGTATTTT. Amino acid sequence: CASSAIAGTPTDTQYF. This chain links TRBV9 with TRBJ2-3; 7 bases agree with TRBD2. The CDR3 extends over 16 amino acids. CDR1 is SGDLS and CDR2 is YYNGEE in the germline V gene. The V gene end was trimmed by 3 bases and the J gene end by 2 bases; junction bases not matched to a gene: 9.

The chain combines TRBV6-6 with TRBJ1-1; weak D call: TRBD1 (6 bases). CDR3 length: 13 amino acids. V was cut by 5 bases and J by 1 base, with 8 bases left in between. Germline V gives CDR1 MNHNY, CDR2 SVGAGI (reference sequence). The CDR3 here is CASSKTGNTEAFF. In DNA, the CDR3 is TGTGCCAGCAGTAAGACAGGGAACACTGAAGCTTTCTTT.

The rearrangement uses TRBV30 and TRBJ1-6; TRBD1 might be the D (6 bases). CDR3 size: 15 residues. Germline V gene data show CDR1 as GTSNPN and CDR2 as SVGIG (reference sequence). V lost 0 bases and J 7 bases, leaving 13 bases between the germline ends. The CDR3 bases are TGTGCCTGGAGTGTACGTTGGAGGGGGAATTCACCCCTCCACTTT. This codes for CAWSVRWRGNSPLHF.

The CDR3 is CASSENPTGQDYGYTF. In DNA, the CDR3 is TGTGCCAGCAGCGAAAACCCTACGGGACAGGACTATGGCTACACCTTC. The J gene is TRBJ1-2, the V gene TRBV27, with 8 bases aligning to TRBD1. The CDR3 has 16 residues. Germline V gene sequence: CDR1 MNHEY, CDR2 SMNVEV (reference sequence). V lost 6 bases to trimming and J lost 3 bases; unmatched junction nucleotides: 12.

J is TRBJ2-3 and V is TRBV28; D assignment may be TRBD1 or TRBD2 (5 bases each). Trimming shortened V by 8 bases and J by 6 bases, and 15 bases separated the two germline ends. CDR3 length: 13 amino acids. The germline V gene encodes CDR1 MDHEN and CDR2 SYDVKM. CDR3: CASLLRGLDTQYF. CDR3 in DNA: TGTGCCAGCCTGCTGAGGGGCCTGGATACGCAGTATTTT. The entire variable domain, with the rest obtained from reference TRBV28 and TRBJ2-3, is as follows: DVKVTQSSRYLVKRTGEKVFLECVQDMDHENMFWYRQDPGLGLRLIYFSYDVKMKEKGDIPEGYSVSREKKERFSLILESASTNQTSMYLCASLLRGLDTQYFGPGTRLTVL.

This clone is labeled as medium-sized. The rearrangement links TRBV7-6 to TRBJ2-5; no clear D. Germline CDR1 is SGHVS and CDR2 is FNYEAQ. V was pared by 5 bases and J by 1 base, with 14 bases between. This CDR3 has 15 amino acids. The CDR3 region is CASSPRLRAQETQYF. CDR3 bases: TGTGCCAGCAGCCCCCGATTACGGGCCCAAGAGACCCAGTACTTC.

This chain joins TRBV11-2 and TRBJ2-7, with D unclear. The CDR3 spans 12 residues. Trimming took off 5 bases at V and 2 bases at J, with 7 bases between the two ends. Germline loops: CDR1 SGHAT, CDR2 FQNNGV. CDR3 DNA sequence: TGTGCCAGCAGCCTCCGCCCCTACGAGCAGTACTTC. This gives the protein CASSLRPYEQYF.

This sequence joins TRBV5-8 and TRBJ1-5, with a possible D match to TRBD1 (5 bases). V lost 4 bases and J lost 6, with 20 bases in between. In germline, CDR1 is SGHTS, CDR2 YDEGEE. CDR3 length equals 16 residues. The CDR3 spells CASSPGGAAPGQPQHF. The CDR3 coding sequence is TGTGCCAGCAGCCCCGGTGGGGCGGCCCCGGGTCAGCCCCAGCATTTT.

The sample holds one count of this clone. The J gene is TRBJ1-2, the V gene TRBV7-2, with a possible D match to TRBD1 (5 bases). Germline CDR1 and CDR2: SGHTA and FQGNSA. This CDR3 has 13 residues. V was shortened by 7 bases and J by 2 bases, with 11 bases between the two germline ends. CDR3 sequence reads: CASTRGENYGYTF. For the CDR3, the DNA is TGTGCCAGCACCCGGGGGGAAAACTATGGCTACACCTTC.

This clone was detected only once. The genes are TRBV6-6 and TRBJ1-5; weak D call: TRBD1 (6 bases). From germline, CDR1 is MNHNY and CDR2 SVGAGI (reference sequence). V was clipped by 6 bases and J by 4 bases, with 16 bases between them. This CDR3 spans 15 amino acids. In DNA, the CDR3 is TGTGCCAGCAGCCCAGAGGGGGGAAAGAATCAGCCCCAGCATTTT. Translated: CASSPEGGKNQPQHF.

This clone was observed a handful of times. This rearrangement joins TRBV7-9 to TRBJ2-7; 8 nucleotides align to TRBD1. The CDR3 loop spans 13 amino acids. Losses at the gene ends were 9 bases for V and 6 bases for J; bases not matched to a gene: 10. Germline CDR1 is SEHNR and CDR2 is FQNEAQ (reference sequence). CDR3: CASKDRALGEQYF. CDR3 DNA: TGTGCCAGTAAGGACAGGGCTCTCGGCGAGCAGTACTTC.

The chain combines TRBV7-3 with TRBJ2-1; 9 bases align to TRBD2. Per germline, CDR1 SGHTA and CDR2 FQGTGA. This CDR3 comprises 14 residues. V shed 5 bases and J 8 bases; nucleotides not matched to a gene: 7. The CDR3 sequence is CASSPGLANDEQFF. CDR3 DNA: TGTGCCAGCAGCCCCGGACTAGCGAACGATGAGCAGTTCTTC.

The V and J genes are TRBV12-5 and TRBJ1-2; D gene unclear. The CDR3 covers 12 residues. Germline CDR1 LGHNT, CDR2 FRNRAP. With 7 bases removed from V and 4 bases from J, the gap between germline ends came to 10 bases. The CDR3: CASAPASYGYTF. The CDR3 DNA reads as TGTGCTAGTGCACCAGCGAGCTATGGCTACACCTTC.